A single sample is the source of the 19 T cell receptor beta chains below, sequenced in a study of blood T cell repertoires in COVID-19. The repertoire was sequenced with immunoSEQ multiplex PCR; TCRdb's copy has only in-frame clones and lacks some. The top ten hold over 5% of the sample, which has around 150,000 clones, 84% seen once. The sample comprised peripheral blood. Source of these receptors: a human donor in a cohort sampled during active COVID-19.

V is TRBV5-6 and J is TRBJ2-3; the D gene is possibly TRBD1 (6 bases). Germline V gives CDR1 SGHDT, CDR2 YYEEEE. The CDR3 is 15 amino acids. Trimming removed 4 bases at V and 1 base at J, with 13 bases between. This CDR3 is CASSPGAQRTDTQYF. The CDR3 bases are TGTGCCAGCAGCCCAGGGGCCCAACGCACAGATACGCAGTATTTT.

The chain couples TRBV9 to TRBJ2-2, with unresolved D. CDR3 length equals 15 residues. With 2 bases removed from V and 0 bases from J, the gap between germline ends came to 8 bases. CDR1 is SGDLS and CDR2 is YYNGEE in the germline V gene. CDR3 protein: CASSVSSANTGELFF. The CDR3 DNA reads as TGTGCCAGCAGCGTCAGCAGCGCGAACACCGGGGAGCTGTTTTTT.

The CDR3 coding sequence is TGTGCCAGCAGCCCCCCCGGGGGGGCAGATACGCAGTATTTT. Amino acid sequence: CASSPPGGADTQYF. This chain joins TRBV9 and TRBJ2-3, with 8 positions matching TRBD2. The germline V gene encodes CDR1 SGDLS and CDR2 YYNGEE. J lost 4 bases, V lost 4 bases, and 5 bases had no gene match. This CDR3 is 14 amino acids long.

The chain combines TRBV7-3 with TRBJ2-1; TRBD2 matches 10 bases. V was pared by 4 bases and J by 8 bases, with 14 bases of the junction left unmatched. Germline CDR1 SGHTA, CDR2 FQGTGA. The CDR3 has 17 amino acids. This chain's CDR3 is CASSSDRTSGRFHEQFF. CDR3 nucleotides: TGTGCCAGCAGCTCAGACCGGACTAGCGGCCGTTTTCATGAGCAGTTCTTC.

The rearrangement joins TRBV5-1 to TRBJ2-1, with 7 bases matching TRBD1. The CDR3 totals 15 residues. CDR1 is SGHRS, CDR2 YFSETQ, per germline. V was clipped by 0 bases and J by 9 bases; unmatched bases: 9. The CDR3 nucleotides read TGCGCCAGCAGCTTGGAAGGACAGGCCCTCAGTGAGCAGTTCTTC. It is translated as CASSLEGQALSEQFF.

The rearrangement uses TRBV5-5 and TRBJ2-3; 8 nucleotides line up with TRBD1. This CDR3 is built from 15 residues. The V and J ends lost 4 bases and 4 bases, in that order; junction bases with no gene match: 8. Per the germline V gene, CDR1 is SGHKS and CDR2 is YYEKEE (reference sequence). In DNA, the CDR3 is TGTGCCAGCAGCCTCCACTCGACAGGGGCAGATACGCAGTATTTT. Residues: CASSLHSTGADTQYF.

This chain joins TRBV7-8 and TRBJ2-5, with 9 bases fitting TRBD1. V gave up 3 bases and J gave up 2 bases; unmatched junction bases: 10. From germline, CDR1 is SGHVS and CDR2 FQNEAQ. The CDR3 sequence is 17 residues long. The CDR3 coding sequence is TGTGCCAGCAGCTTCAAACACCGAGACAGGGGGCAAGAGACCCAGTACTTC. This encodes CASSFKHRDRGQETQYF.

V and J are TRBV21-1 and TRBJ2-5; TRBD1 is the table's D call, not checked against the DNA. TRBV21-1 corresponds to a pseudogene. The CDR3 totals 16 residues. Here the CDR3 DNA reads TGTGCCAGCAGCAAAGAGGAGGACAGGGGGCGAGAGACCCAGTACTTC. It yields the protein CASSKEEDRGRETQYF.

V gene TRBV28 combines with J gene TRBJ2-5, with D maybe TRBD2 (7 bases). Germline V gene data show CDR1 as MDHEN and CDR2 as SYDVKM. Trimming cost V 5 bases and J 5 bases, with 15 bases left between them. There are 14 residues in the CDR3. The CDR3, as DNA: TGTGCCAGCAGTGTGGGAGGGGGTATCGAGACCCAGTACTTC. Amino acid sequence: CASSVGGGIETQYF. Using reference TRBV28 and TRBJ2-5 for the parts outside the CDR3, the full variable domain is DVKVTQSSRYLVKRTGEKVFLECVQDMDHENMFWYRQDPGLGLRLIYFSYDVKMKEKGDIPEGYSVSREKKERFSLILESASTNQTSMYLCASSVGGGIETQYFGPGTRLLVL.

V usage is TRBV4-2 and J usage is TRBJ1-1, with unresolved D. Trimming pared 2 bases from V and 8 bases from J, leaving 6 bases between. This CDR3 has 11 amino acids. The germline V gene has CDR1 LGHNA and CDR2 YNFKEQ. The CDR3, as DNA: TGTGCCAGCAGCCAATACAGCGAAGCTTTCTTT. It translates to CASSQYSEAFF.

The gene calls are TRBV3-1 (or the pseudogene TRBV3-2) and TRBJ2-1, with 7 bases aligning to TRBD2. This CDR3 is 14 amino acids long. V trimming: 4 bases; J trimming: 14 bases; junction bases outside the gene matches: 14. Germline V CDR1 and CDR2: LGHDT, YNNKEL (reference sequence). The CDR3 region has the DNA TGTGCCAGCAGCCCGGCCCTGGGCGGGGGTGTCGAGTTCTTC. Its protein product is CASSPALGGGVEFF.

The V and J genes are TRBV3-1 (or the pseudogene TRBV3-2) and TRBJ1-6; 7 bases are shared with TRBD1. Germline V gene data show CDR1 as LGHDT and CDR2 as YNNKEL (reference sequence). The CDR3 extends over 15 amino acids. The junction had 4 bases not matched to a gene; V was cut back by 1 base and J by 7 bases. CDR3 protein: CASSQGTGVNSPLHF. CDR3 DNA sequence: TGTGCCAGCAGCCAAGGTACAGGGGTAAATTCACCCCTCCACTTT.

This clone was seen at least ten times. The chain couples TRBV3-1 (or the pseudogene TRBV3-2) to TRBJ1-1; no firm D call. V lost 5 bases and J lost 1, with 17 bases in between. Germline-derived CDR1 and CDR2 are LGHDT and YNNKEL (reference sequence). The CDR3 is made up of 16 amino acids. CDR3 DNA sequence: TGTGCCAGCAGCATGGAGGGCTGGACCTCGAACACTGAAGCTTTCTTT. Amino acid sequence: CASSMEGWTSNTEAFF.

This clone was counted only a few times. The gene calls are TRBV6-5 and TRBJ1-2; 9 nucleotides agree with TRBD1. V trimming: 8 bases; J trimming: 5 bases; junction bases outside the gene matches: 3. CDR3 size: 12 residues. Germline CDR1 MNHEY, CDR2 SVGAGI. CDR3 residues: CASAQGAYGYTF. The CDR3 region has the DNA TGTGCCAGCGCACAGGGGGCGTATGGCTACACCTTC.

The chain employs TRBV27 and TRBJ1-2; D is undetermined. Germline V CDR1 and CDR2: MNHEY, SMNVEV (reference sequence). Trimming removed 6 bases from V and 7 bases from J, with 18 bases in between. The CDR3 length is 14 residues. This chain's CDR3 is CASSLLAGMGGYTF. The CDR3 DNA follows: TGTGCCAGCAGCCTCTTGGCGGGAATGGGTGGCTACACCTTC.

The chain's CDR3 is CASSFRSGWGPYEQYF. Here the CDR3 DNA reads TGTGCCAGCAGTTTTAGAAGTGGGTGGGGCCCCTACGAGCAGTACTTC. The chain combines TRBV27 with TRBJ2-7, with D possibly TRBD1 on 5 matching bases. Germline V gives CDR1 MNHEY, CDR2 SMNVEV (reference sequence). The CDR3 length is 16 residues. Trimming shortened V by 3 bases and J by 2 bases, and 17 bases separated the two germline ends.

The rearrangement links TRBV5-5 to TRBJ2-7; D possibly corresponds to TRBD2 (6 bases). The V gene lost 4 bases and the J gene lost 5 bases, with 22 bases spanning the gap. Germline-derived CDR1 and CDR2 are SGHKS and YYEKEE (reference sequence). There are 16 residues in the CDR3. The CDR3 spells CASSPGLVGGVDEQYF. CDR3 DNA sequence: TGTGCCAGCAGCCCCGGACTGGTCGGGGGTGTGGACGAGCAGTACTTC.

V usage is TRBV5-1 and J usage is TRBJ1-1; 7 nucleotides agree with TRBD1. Trimming took 0 bases from V and 2 from J; bases not matched to a gene: 7. Germline assignment: CDR1 SGHRS and CDR2 YFSETQ. This CDR3 has 16 amino acids. This CDR3 is CASSLDPDRANTEAFF. Written as DNA, the CDR3 is TGCGCCAGCAGCTTGGACCCCGACAGGGCCAACACTGAAGCTTTCTTT.

The chain couples TRBV24-1 to TRBJ2-2; 7 positions match TRBD1. The CDR3 sequence is 15 residues long. Losses at the gene ends were 3 bases for V and 4 bases for J; bases not matched to a gene: 4. CDR1 is KGHDR, CDR2 SFDVKD, per germline. CDR3 nucleotide sequence: TGTGCCACCAGTGATCCCGGACAGGCCACCGGGGAGCTGTTTTTT. It codes for CATSDPGQATGELFF.